Below are 4 T cell receptor beta chains sequenced from a single sample in a study of blood T cell repertoires in COVID-19. Measured with immunoSEQ multiplex PCR; TCRdb has only the in-frame clones, and not every one. The sample gives some 240,000 clones, about 88% of which show up once; about 4% is in the top ten. Sequenced material: PBMCs or T cells enriched from blood (not recorded which). The receptors were gathered from a man aged 25 to 40 with acute COVID-19.

The chain uses TRBV10-3 and TRBJ1-1; perhaps TRBD1 as D (5 bases). Germline V lookup: CDR1 ENHRY, CDR2 SYGVKD. The ends were cut back, 4 bases at V and 8 bases at J, with 11 bases in the middle. This CDR3 contains 12 residues. CDR3 sequence reads: CAISGTSNEAFF. In DNA form, the CDR3 reads TGTGCCATCAGTGGGACATCGAACGAAGCTTTCTTT.

The V and J genes are TRBV11-2 and TRBJ2-7; no clear D. Per the germline V gene, CDR1 is SGHAT and CDR2 is FQNNGV. V shed 8 bases and J shed 0 bases, with 11 bases lying between them. This CDR3 comprises 13 residues. CDR3 DNA: TGTGCCAGCGCACTTGGGCCCTCCTACGAGCAGTACGTC. The encoded protein is CASALGPSYEQYV.

V gene TRBV30 combines with J gene TRBJ1-5; possible D gene TRBD1, 6 bases. Trimming took 3 bases from V and 2 from J, leaving 20 bases between them. The CDR3 is 17 residues long. The germline V gene has CDR1 GTSNPN and CDR2 SVGIG (reference sequence). As DNA, the CDR3 is TGTGCCTGGAGACGAGGGGGTCCTCCGATGGGCAATCAGCCCCAGCATTTT. This codes for CAWRRGGPPMGNQPQHF.

A word on this clone: Other DNA sequences in the sample encode the same CDR3. The chain joins TRBV18 to TRBJ1-6, with D possibly matching TRBD1 (5 bases). The V gene's germline CDR1 is KGHSH and CDR2 LQKENI. Trimming removed 3 bases at V and 6 bases at J, with 9 bases between. This CDR3 has 14 residues. CDR3 nucleotides: TGTGCCAGCTCACCTGAGACAGCTAATTCACCCCTCCACTTT. It codes for CASSPETANSPLHF.